This T cell receptor (beta chain) appears in the sequencing data of a study of T cell changes during pregnancy in multiple sclerosis. Looked up from germline, CDR1 is SGHRS and CDR2 is YFSETQ. With 4 bases clipped from V and 5 bases from J, the junction kept 7 bases outside the gene matches. CDR3 size: 14 residues. Libraries were prepared by immunoSEQ multiplex PCR; TCRdb keeps only in-frame clonotypes and omits some of them. The data hold about 51,000 clones, with 91% observed a single time. The clonotype originates from a female donor with multiple sclerosis, enrolled in a pregnancy study. Sequencing was performed on CD8+ T cells from peripheral blood mononuclear cells, taken in the second trimester of pregnancy. The chain joins TRBV5-1 to TRBJ1-1; 8 nucleotides line up with TRBD1. The CDR3 DNA is TGCGCCAGCAGCCCTCTGACAGGGGATACTGAAGCTTTCTTT. This sequence encodes CASSPLTGDTEAFF.